The 22 T cell receptor beta chains in this list originate from one sample, sequenced in a study of T cells in localized non-small cell lung cancer. The protocol was immunoSEQ multiplex PCR, while the TCRdb copy is restricted to in-frame clones and leaves out a portion. The repertoire includes roughly 21,000 clones, around 90% of them detected once, and 25% to 35% sits in the top ten. Sequenced here: peripheral blood mononuclear cells, sampled before any cancer treatment. These receptors originate from a male donor older than 55 with stage II lung adenocarcinoma.

The chain couples TRBV21-1 to TRBJ2-3. TRBV21-1 corresponds to a pseudogene. This CDR3 has 14 residues. The CDR3 loop reads CASSIPRSTDTQYF. The CDR3 DNA follows: TGTGCCAGCAGCATCCCCCGAAGCACAGATACGCAGTATTTT.

The rearrangement uses TRBV10-3 and TRBJ1-1, with D maybe TRBD1 (6 bases). The CDR3 consists of 15 residues. Between the trimmed V and J ends, which lost 3 bases and 0 bases, there was a span of 11 bases. The germline V gene encodes CDR1 ENHRY and CDR2 SYGVKD. CDR3 protein: CAISDPTGMNTEAFF. DNA of the CDR3: TGTGCCATCAGTGACCCAACAGGGATGAACACTGAAGCTTTCTTT.

The V gene is TRBV18, the J gene TRBJ2-3; the D is unclear. Germline CDR1 and CDR2: KGHSH and LQKENI. There are 14 residues in the CDR3. The V end lost 2 bases, the J end lost 0 bases, and 6 bases lay between the germline ends. CDR3 in DNA: TGTGCCAGCTCACCAACTGCTAGCACAGATACGCAGTATTTT. As protein: CASSPTASTDTQYF.

The chain carries TRBV5-4 and TRBJ2-7; TRBD1 might be the D (5 bases). Deletions cut 2 bases from V and 6 bases from J, with 12 bases between. Germline V CDR1 and CDR2: SGHNT, YYREEE (reference sequence). CDR3 length: 13 residues. CDR3 protein: CASSFPTDAEQYF. As DNA, the CDR3 is TGTGCCAGCAGCTTCCCGACAGACGCCGAGCAGTACTTC.

The rearrangement links TRBV4-2 to TRBJ1-4, with a weak D call TRBD1 (5 bases). The ends were cut back, 0 bases at V and 2 bases at J, with 16 bases in the middle. There are 18 residues in the CDR3. Germline V gene data show CDR1 as LGHNA and CDR2 as YNFKEQ. CDR3 protein: CASSQDRDGLATNEKLFF. In DNA form, the CDR3 reads TGTGCCAGCAGCCAAGATAGGGACGGGCTTGCCACTAATGAAAAACTGTTTTTT.

This chain connects TRBV28 to TRBJ1-4; a weak D match, TRBD1 (5 bases). The V gene lost 7 bases and the J gene lost 7 bases, with 19 bases spanning the gap. From germline, CDR1 is MDHEN and CDR2 SYDVKM. This CDR3 comprises 15 residues. CDR3 DNA sequence: TGTGCCAGCATGAGGGGTTCTGAGGGGTTTGAAAAACTGTTTTTT. Encoded protein: CASMRGSEGFEKLFF.

Concerning this clone itself: At one end the junction does not follow the germline gene, possibly because of a read error. V gene TRBV5-1 combines with J gene TRBJ1-1; D call uncertain. The CDR3 consists of 14 residues. The germline V gene encodes CDR1 SGHRS and CDR2 YFSETQ. The DNA for the CDR3 is TGCGCCAGCAGGTTGGGTTTAAGTGTCACTGAAGCTTTCTTT. This gives the protein CASRLGLSVTEAFF.

This chain links TRBV6-6 with TRBJ2-7; the match to TRBD1 covers 7 bases. The CDR3 has 14 residues. Trimming took 2 bases from V and 7 from J; bases not matched to a gene: 8. Looked up from germline, CDR1 is MNHNY and CDR2 is SVGAGI (reference sequence). The CDR3 loop is CASSYLGTAREQYF. The CDR3 DNA follows: TGTGCCAGCAGTTACCTGGGGACAGCACGGGAGCAGTACTTC.

This chain links TRBV18 with TRBJ2-7, with D hard to call. Trimming took off 6 bases at V and 5 bases at J, with 8 bases between the two ends. Germline V gene sequence: CDR1 KGHSH, CDR2 LQKENI. This CDR3 is 11 amino acids long. In DNA, the CDR3 is TGTGCCAGCTCGCAAACAAACGAGCAGTACTTC. Its protein product is CASSQTNEQYF.

The V and J genes are TRBV15 and TRBJ2-6, with D unclear. Trimming removed 1 base from V and 2 bases from J, with 6 bases in between. The CDR3 sequence is 15 residues long. The germline gives CDR1 LNHNV, CDR2 YYDKDF (reference sequence). This CDR3 is CATSRGSTGANVLTF. DNA of the CDR3: TGTGCCACCAGCAGAGGTTCGACTGGGGCCAACGTCCTGACTTTC. Combining the CDR3 with reference TRBV15 and TRBJ2-6 gives the whole variable domain DAMVIQNPRYQVTQFGKPVTLSCSQTLNHNVMYWYQQKSSQAPKLLFHYYDKDFNNEADTPDNFQSRRPNTSFCFLDIRSPGLGDTAMYLCATSRGSTGANVLTFGAGSRLTVL.

This clone turned up a few times. The chain recombines TRBV15 with TRBJ2-2, with 8 bases fitting TRBD1. Germline CDR1 is LNHNV and CDR2 is YYDKDF (reference sequence). Trimming at V came to 1 base and at J to 6 bases, leaving 7 bases not matched to a gene. There are 16 residues in the CDR3. The CDR3 here is CATSRVRTGRAGELFF. CDR3 DNA sequence: TGTGCCACCAGCAGAGTGAGGACAGGGAGAGCCGGGGAGCTGTTTTTT.

The gene calls are TRBV18 and TRBJ2-7, with D hard to call. This CDR3 is built from 15 residues. V lost 2 bases and J 3 bases, leaving 14 bases between the germline ends. Germline lookup yields CDR1 KGHSH and CDR2 LQKENI. CDR3 DNA sequence: TGTGCCAGCTCACCAGAACAGCTTTTGAACTACGAGCAGTACTTC. The encoded protein is CASSPEQLLNYEQYF.

With regard to this clone: Other DNA sequences in this sample translate to the same CDR3. The chain uses TRBV28 and TRBJ2-7; D ambiguous. The CDR3 has 12 residues. Trimming pared 3 bases from V and 3 bases from J, leaving 6 bases between. Germline values: CDR1 MDHEN, CDR2 SYDVKM. CDR3 sequence (DNA): TGTGCCAGCAGTTTTCAGAACTACGAGCAGTACTTC. Residues: CASSFQNYEQYF.

The V and J genes are TRBV27 and TRBJ2-7, with 14 bases lining up with TRBD2. The junction had 1 base not matched to a gene; V was cut back by 6 bases and J by 6 bases. This CDR3 is built from 13 residues. Germline loops: CDR1 MNHEY, CDR2 SMNVEV (reference sequence). CDR3 nucleotide sequence: TGTGCCAGCAGGGGGACTAGCGGGAGCGAGCAGTACTTC. Its protein product is CASRGTSGSEQYF.

This chain links TRBV7-2 with TRBJ2-3; possibly TRBD2 for D (6 bases). Germline V CDR1 and CDR2: SGHTA, FQGNSA. Trimming cost V 2 bases and J 3 bases, with 12 bases left between them. The length of the CDR3 is 15 residues. The CDR3 DNA reads as TGTGCCAGCAGCTTATTTGGAGGGAGAACAGATACGCAGTATTTT. Residues: CASSLFGGRTDTQYF.

This clone appeared a few times. V and J are TRBV20-1 and TRBJ2-1; D is unclear. Trimming stripped 2 bases from V and 12 bases from J, with 11 bases between. CDR3 length: 11 amino acids. CDR1 DFQATT and CDR2 SNEGSKA come from the germline V gene (reference sequence). The DNA for the CDR3 is TGCAGTGCTAGATTCCAGCGTGGGCAGTTCTTC. Translated, it gives CSARFQRGQFF.

This rearrangement joins TRBV5-6 to TRBJ2-7; a possible D gene is TRBD1 (6 bases). Germline CDR1 SGHDT, CDR2 YYEEEE. The CDR3 runs 12 residues. V dropped 7 bases and J dropped 1 base, with 9 bases sitting between them. The CDR3 coding sequence is TGTGCCAGCGGACAGACGTCCTACGAGCAGTACTTC. Protein sequence: CASGQTSYEQYF.

The chain uses TRBV6-1 and TRBJ1-4; 10 bases fit TRBD1. Germline V lookup: CDR1 MNHNS, CDR2 SASEGT. The CDR3 runs 15 residues. With 3 bases clipped from V and 6 bases from J, the junction kept 4 bases outside the gene matches. The CDR3 coding sequence is TGTGCCAGCAGTGACGAGGACAGGGGGGATGAAAAACTGTTTTTT. It yields the protein CASSDEDRGDEKLFF.

This clone was detected a few times. J is TRBJ1-5 and V is TRBV5-6; 8 nucleotides agree with TRBD1. The germline V gene encodes CDR1 SGHDT and CDR2 YYEEEE. Trimming took 2 bases from V and 0 from J; bases not matched to a gene: 4. The CDR3 loop spans 16 amino acids. CDR3 amino acids: CASSFNRGGSNQPQHF. The CDR3, as DNA: TGTGCCAGCAGCTTCAACAGGGGGGGTAGCAATCAGCCCCAGCATTTT.

V and J are TRBV19 and TRBJ1-2; 11 bases map to TRBD1. CDR1 is LNHDA and CDR2 is SQIVND in the germline V gene (reference sequence). The CDR3 loop spans 14 amino acids. The ends lost 9 bases at V and 5 bases at J; junction bases unmatched: 8. The CDR3 region has the DNA TGTGCCAGCTCCGGACAGGGGGCAGAATATGGCTACACCTTC. Translated: CASSGQGAEYGYTF.

The chain uses TRBV19 and TRBJ2-1; TRBD1 aligns across 9 bases. Germline-derived CDR1 and CDR2 are LNHDA and SQIVND (reference sequence). V was pared by 5 bases and J by 11 bases, with 25 bases of the junction left unmatched. This CDR3 spans 19 amino acids. CDR3 DNA sequence: TGTGCCAGTAGTCCGAGGACAGGGGAGGCTTCCCATCCCCGGATACAGCAGTTCTTC. Protein sequence: CASSPRTGEASHPRIQQFF.

V gene TRBV5-8 combines with J gene TRBJ2-1, with TRBD2 matching over 12 bases. The V gene's germline CDR1 is SGHTS and CDR2 YDEGEE. The CDR3 loop spans 16 amino acids. V lost 4 bases and J lost 0; bases outside the gene matches: 2. CDR3 in amino acids: CASSRGLAGSYNEQFF. CDR3 sequence (DNA): TGTGCCAGCAGCCGGGGACTAGCGGGCTCCTACAATGAGCAGTTCTTC.